A selection of T cell receptor beta chains follows, all from one sample in a study of control samples from healthy donors and cancer patients. Clones were read by immunoSEQ multiplex PCR, and TCRdb kept only the in-frame ones, dropping some. The table includes approximately 85,000 clones, roughly nine tenths detected once. Material for sequencing was blood. The receptors here all came from a woman aged 55-70 years in good health. CDR3s include the opening cysteine and the closing phenylalanine or tryptophan. Each record gives: V gene, D gene, J gene, CDR3 protein. D genes are given only for firm matches.

>TRBV5-1|NA|TRBJ2-1
CASSLASLPGYNEQFF
>TRBV2|TRBD1|TRBJ2-7
CASGGTGYYEQYF
>TRBV2|NA|TRBJ2-5
CASSELALSSQYF
>TRBV6-1|TRBD1|TRBJ1-1
CASSENRGNTEAFF
>TRBV7-9|NA|TRBJ1-2
CASTREGFRYGYTF
>TRBV3-1/TRBV3-2|NA|TRBJ2-3
CASSQDGGTDTQYF
>TRBV5-1|TRBD2|TRBJ2-3
CASSLMASGRTAQDTQYF
>TRBV5-1|NA|TRBJ2-7
CASSVEKRGAEQYF
>TRBV11-2|NA|TRBJ2-5
CASSLVPRGGETQYF
>TRBV11-2|NA|TRBJ1-1
CASSFSSGDAFF
>TRBV5-8|NA|TRBJ1-1
CASSFRSSEAFF
>TRBV12-5|TRBD1|TRBJ1-5
CASALGQDQPQHF
>TRBV6-5|TRBD1|TRBJ1-1
CASSRQWDRNTEAFF
>TRBV6-6|NA|TRBJ1-2
CASNPRGVAPYGYTF
>TRBV6-6|NA|TRBJ1-1
CASSLDGLEVAEAFF
>TRBV4-1|TRBD2|TRBJ2-5
CASSRTSGRGLQETQYF
>TRBV4-2|TRBD2|TRBJ2-7
CASSQPQGLAATAYEQYF
>TRBV2|TRBD1|TRBJ2-2
CASSVQGTPNTGELFF
>TRBV5-1|NA|TRBJ2-1
CASSLALAEQFF
>TRBV9|TRBD2|TRBJ2-1
CASSPTSGGYNEQFF
>TRBV7-9|TRBD1|TRBJ1-1
CASSLPRDRPNTGAFF
>TRBV5-6|NA|TRBJ1-1
CASSQPRAFF
>TRBV29-1|TRBD1|TRBJ2-7
CSVKGTGGPDEQYF
>TRBV19|NA|TRBJ1-5
CASSFGGGQPQHF
>TRBV7-8|NA|TRBJ1-5
CASSLAFSGVGGQPQHF
>TRBV7-9|NA|TRBJ1-5
CASSLGGTKMGPQHF
>TRBV27|NA|TRBJ1-6
CASSLSSGPLHF
>TRBV27|NA|TRBJ1-1
CASRSPPNTEAFF
>TRBV9|TRBD2|TRBJ2-2
CASSVGSVGGRRTGELFF
>TRBV7-2|TRBD2|TRBJ2-1
CASSLETSGGAGEQFF
>TRBV12-5|NA|TRBJ2-1
CASGLAYTGSSYNEQFF
>TRBV5-1|NA|TRBJ1-1
CASSLDRVSTEAFF
>TRBV11-2|NA|TRBJ1-3
CASSSRGSGNTIYF
>TRBV15|NA|TRBJ1-6
CATSRDPGNSPLHF
>TRBV6-1|NA|TRBJ2-7
CASSESGASYEQYF
>TRBV7-6|TRBD1|TRBJ1-1
CASSFLRQGFMNTEAFF
>TRBV7-2|TRBD2|TRBJ2-3
CASSLAAGGGTDTQYF
>TRBV5-5|TRBD1|TRBJ1-2
CASSPTGAYNYGYTF
>TRBV30|TRBD1|TRBJ2-2
CAWSIQGDATGELFF
>TRBV9|NA|TRBJ1-1
CASSPQGPPGEAFF
>TRBV2|NA|TRBJ1-2
CASSVTNYGYTF
>TRBV5-1|NA|TRBJ2-1
CASSLGQLYNEQFF
>TRBV6-5|NA|TRBJ1-6
CASSYSQETLPLHF
>TRBV10-1|TRBD2|TRBJ2-7
CASSEKTSGGYEQYF
>TRBV7-9|NA|TRBJ2-3
CASTSQGGGARPDTQYF
>TRBV11-3|NA|TRBJ1-1
CASSLEGGHTEAFF
>TRBV2|NA|TRBJ1-1
CASSESQGRTSMAFF
>TRBV18|NA|TRBJ2-5
CASSPDIQETQYF
>TRBV6-6|NA|TRBJ2-5
CATSVSTGRRETQYF
>TRBV29-1|NA|TRBJ2-3
CSVEVGGTDTQYF
>TRBV5-6|TRBD1|TRBJ1-4
CASSTGQGGANEKLFF
>TRBV28|TRBD2|TRBJ2-7
CASSLGGTRSDEQYF
>TRBV28|TRBD1|TRBJ1-5
CASRSGQGLSNQPQHF
>TRBV27|NA|TRBJ1-4
CASSVTTTNEKLFF
>TRBV5-1|NA|TRBJ1-2
CASSLFQGSNYGYTF
>TRBV5-1|TRBD2|TRBJ2-7
CASSLEGRVAGEQYF
>TRBV18|NA|TRBJ2-1
CASSPQGPTGSSYNEQFF
>TRBV6-6|NA|TRBJ2-3
CASSYPEGSSGDTQYF
>TRBV30|TRBD1|TRBJ2-7
CAWEDRGLVQYF